This T cell receptor (beta chain) was obtained from a study of CD8 T cells in Susac syndrome. Deletions cut 3 bases from V and 3 bases from J, with 8 bases between. Germline values: CDR1 DFQATT, CDR2 SNEGSKA (reference sequence). The CDR3 loop spans 13 amino acids. Random hexamers were used to reverse transcribe the RNA input (0.5 to 1 ug). Amplification of TCR beta CDR3 was carried out by immunoSEQ multiplex PCR, which covered 54 Vbeta and 13 Jbeta segments. TCRdb used MiXCR to reprocess the immunoSEQ multiplex PCR reads, holding one entry per CDR3 protein. The sample has 150,000 to 160,000 distinct CDR3 sequences, around 96% seen once; the top ten hold around 0.15%. The authors carried out high-throughput sequencing of TCR beta. They applied it to CD8+ and CD4+ T cells obtained from blood.

This clonotype was sampled from a human donor with Susac syndrome. The genes are TRBV20-1 and TRBJ1-4; D may be TRBD1 (5 bases). Sequences were obtained from CD4+ T cells from PBMCs. CDR3 bases: TGCAGTGCTAGCGACAGCCCTAATGAAAAACTGTTTTTT. This sequence encodes CSASDSPNEKLFF.